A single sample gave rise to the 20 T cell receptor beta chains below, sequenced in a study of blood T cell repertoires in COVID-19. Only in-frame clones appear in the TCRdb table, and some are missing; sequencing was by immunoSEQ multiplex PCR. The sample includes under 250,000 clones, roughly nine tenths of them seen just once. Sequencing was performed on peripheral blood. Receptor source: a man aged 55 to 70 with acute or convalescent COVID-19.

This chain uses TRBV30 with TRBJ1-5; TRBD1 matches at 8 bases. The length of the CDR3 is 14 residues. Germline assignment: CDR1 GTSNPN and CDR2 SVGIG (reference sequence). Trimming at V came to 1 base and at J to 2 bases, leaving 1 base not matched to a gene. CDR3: CAWSADRGNQPQHF. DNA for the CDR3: TGTGCCTGGAGTGCGGACAGGGGCAATCAGCCCCAGCATTTT.

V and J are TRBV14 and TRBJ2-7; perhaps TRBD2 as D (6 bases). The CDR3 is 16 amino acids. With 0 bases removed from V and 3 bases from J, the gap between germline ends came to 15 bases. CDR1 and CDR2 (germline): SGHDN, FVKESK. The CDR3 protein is CASSQDLWGENYEQYF. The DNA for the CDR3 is TGTGCCAGCAGCCAAGACCTCTGGGGGGAAAACTACGAGCAGTACTTC.

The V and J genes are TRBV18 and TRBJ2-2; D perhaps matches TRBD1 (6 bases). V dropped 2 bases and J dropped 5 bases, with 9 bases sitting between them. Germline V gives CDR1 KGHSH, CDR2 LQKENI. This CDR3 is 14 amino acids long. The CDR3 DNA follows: TGTGCCAGCTCACCAATTCAGGGGACCGGGGAGCTGTTTTTT. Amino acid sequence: CASSPIQGTGELFF.

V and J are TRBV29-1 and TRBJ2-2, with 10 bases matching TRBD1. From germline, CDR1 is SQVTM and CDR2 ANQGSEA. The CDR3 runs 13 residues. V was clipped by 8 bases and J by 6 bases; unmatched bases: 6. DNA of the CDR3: TGCAGCATGAGGACAGGGGGGGCCGGGGAGCTGTTTTTT. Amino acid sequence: CSMRTGGAGELFF.

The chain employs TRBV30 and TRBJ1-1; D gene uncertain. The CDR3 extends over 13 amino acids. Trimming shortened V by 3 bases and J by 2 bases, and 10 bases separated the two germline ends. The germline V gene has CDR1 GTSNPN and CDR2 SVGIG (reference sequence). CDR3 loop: CAWRDRSNTEAFF. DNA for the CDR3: TGTGCCTGGAGAGACCGGAGTAACACTGAAGCTTTCTTT.

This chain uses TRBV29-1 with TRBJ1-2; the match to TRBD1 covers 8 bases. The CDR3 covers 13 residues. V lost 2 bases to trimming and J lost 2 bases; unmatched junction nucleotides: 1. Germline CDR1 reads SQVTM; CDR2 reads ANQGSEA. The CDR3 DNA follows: TGCAGCGTTGAACCAGGGGGCAACTATGGCTACACCTTC. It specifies CSVEPGGNYGYTF.

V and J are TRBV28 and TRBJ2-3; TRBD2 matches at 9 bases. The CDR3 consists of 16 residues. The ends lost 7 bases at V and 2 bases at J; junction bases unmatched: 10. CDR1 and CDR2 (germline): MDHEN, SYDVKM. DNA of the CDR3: TGTGCCAGCACTGCGGGGGGGGAAAAGGCCACAGATACGCAGTATTTT. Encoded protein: CASTAGGEKATDTQYF.

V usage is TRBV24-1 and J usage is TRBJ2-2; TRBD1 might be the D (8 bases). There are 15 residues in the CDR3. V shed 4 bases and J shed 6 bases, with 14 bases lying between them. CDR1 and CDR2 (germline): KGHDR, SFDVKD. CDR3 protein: CATSDWTGRAGELFF. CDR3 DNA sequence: TGTGCCACCAGTGACTGGACAGGGAGGGCCGGGGAGCTGTTTTTT.

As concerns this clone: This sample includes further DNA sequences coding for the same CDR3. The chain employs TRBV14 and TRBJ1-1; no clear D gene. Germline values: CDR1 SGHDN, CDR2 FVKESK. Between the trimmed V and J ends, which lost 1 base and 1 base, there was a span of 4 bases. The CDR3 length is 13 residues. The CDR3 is CASSQGQNTEAFF. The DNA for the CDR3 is TGTGCCAGCAGCCAAGGTCAGAACACTGAAGCTTTCTTT.

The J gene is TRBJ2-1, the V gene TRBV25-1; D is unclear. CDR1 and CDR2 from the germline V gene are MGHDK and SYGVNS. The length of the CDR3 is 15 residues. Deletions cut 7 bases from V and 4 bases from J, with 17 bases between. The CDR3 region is CASTPSSFGYNEQFF. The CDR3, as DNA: TGTGCCAGCACCCCGTCCAGCTTCGGGTACAATGAGCAGTTCTTC. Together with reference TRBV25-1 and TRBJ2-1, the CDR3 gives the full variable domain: EADIYQTPRYLVIGTGKKITLECSQTMGHDKMYWYQQDPGMELHLIHYSYGVNSTEKGDLSSESTVSRIRTEHFPLTLESARPSHTSQYLCASTPSSFGYNEQFFGPGTRLTVL.

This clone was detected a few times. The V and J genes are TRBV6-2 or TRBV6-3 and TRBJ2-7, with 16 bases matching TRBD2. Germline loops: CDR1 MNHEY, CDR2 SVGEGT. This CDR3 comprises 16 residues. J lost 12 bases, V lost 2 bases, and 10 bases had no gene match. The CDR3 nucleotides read TGTGCCAGCAGTTACGGGACTAGCGGGAGGGCCCGGGTACGGTACTTC. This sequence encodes CASSYGTSGRARVRYF.

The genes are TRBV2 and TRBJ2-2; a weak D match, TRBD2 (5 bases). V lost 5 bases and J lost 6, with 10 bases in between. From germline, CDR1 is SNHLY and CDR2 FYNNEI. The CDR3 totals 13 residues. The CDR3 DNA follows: TGTGCCAGCAGTACCGTGAGGGCCGGGGAGCTGTTTTTT. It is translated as CASSTVRAGELFF.

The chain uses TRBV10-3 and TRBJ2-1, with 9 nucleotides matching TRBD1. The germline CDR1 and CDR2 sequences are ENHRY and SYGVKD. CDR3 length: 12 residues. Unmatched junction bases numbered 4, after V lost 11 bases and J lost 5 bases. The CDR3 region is CADWTGDNEQFF. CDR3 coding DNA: TGTGCCGACTGGACAGGGGACAATGAGCAGTTCTTC.

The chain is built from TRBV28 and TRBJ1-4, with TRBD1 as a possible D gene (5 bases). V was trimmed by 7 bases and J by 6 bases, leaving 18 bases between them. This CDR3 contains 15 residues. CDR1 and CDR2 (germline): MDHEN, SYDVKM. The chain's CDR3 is CASNRLGGVDEKLFF. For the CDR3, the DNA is TGTGCCAGCAACCGGTTGGGGGGGGTAGATGAAAAACTGTTTTTT.

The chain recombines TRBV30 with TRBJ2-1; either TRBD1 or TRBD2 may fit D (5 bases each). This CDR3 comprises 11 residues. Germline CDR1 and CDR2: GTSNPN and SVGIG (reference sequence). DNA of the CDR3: TGTTCCCGGGGCACCTACAATGAGCAGTTCTTC. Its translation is CSRGTYNEQFF.

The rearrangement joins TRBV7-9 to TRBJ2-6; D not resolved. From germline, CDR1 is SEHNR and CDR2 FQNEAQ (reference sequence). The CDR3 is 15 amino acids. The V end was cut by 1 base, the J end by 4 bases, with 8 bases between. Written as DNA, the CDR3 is TGTGCCAGCAGCTTAGGCGGTACCGGGGCCAACGTCCTGACTTTC. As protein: CASSLGGTGANVLTF.

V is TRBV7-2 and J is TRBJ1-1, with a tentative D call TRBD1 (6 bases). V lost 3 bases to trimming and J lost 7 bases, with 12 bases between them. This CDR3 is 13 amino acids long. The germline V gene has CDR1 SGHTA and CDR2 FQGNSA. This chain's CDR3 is CASSLRRQDEAFF. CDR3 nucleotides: TGTGCCAGCAGCTTGCGCAGACAGGATGAAGCTTTCTTT.

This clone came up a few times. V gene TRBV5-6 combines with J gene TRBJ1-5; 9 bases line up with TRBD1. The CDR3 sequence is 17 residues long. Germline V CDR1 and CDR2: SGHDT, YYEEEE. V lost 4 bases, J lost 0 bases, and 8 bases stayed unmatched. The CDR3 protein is CASSLWKQGASNQPQHF. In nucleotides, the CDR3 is TGTGCCAGCAGCCTGTGGAAACAGGGGGCTAGCAATCAGCCCCAGCATTTT.

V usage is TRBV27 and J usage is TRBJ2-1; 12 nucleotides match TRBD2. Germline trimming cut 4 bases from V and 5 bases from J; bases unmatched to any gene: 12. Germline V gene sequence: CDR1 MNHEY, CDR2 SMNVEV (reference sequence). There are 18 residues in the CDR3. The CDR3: CASSSPRLAGELDNEQFF. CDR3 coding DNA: TGTGCCAGCAGTTCGCCCAGACTAGCGGGAGAACTGGACAATGAGCAGTTCTTC.

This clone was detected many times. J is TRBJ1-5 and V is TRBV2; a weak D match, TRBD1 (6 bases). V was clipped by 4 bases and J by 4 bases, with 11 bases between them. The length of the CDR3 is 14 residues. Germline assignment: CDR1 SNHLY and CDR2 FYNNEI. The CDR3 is CASSVQGWNQPQHF. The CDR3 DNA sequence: TGTGCCAGCAGTGTACAGGGTTGGAATCAGCCCCAGCATTTT.